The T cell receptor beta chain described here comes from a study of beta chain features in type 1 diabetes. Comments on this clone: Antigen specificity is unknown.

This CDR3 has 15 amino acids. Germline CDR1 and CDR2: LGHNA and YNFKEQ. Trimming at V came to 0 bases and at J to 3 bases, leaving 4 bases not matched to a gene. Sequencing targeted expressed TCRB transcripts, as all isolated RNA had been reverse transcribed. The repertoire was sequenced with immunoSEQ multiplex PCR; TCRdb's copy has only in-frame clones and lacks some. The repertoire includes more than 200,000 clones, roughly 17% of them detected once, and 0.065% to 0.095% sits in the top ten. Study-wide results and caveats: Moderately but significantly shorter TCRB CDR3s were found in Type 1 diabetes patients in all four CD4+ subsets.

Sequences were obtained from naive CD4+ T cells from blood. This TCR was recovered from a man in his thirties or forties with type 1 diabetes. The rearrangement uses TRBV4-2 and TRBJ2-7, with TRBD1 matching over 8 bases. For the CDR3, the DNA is TGTGCCAGCAGCCAAGAACGCAGGGGGCACTACGAGCAGTACTTC. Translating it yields CASSQERRGHYEQYF.